The clone carrying this T cell receptor (beta chain) appeared many times. This sample also contains other DNA sequences that code for the same CDR3. The data belong to a study of shared clonotypes between healthy human individuals. Several immunoSEQ plates received, in even portions, the genomic DNA of each subset. Using immunoSEQ multiplex PCR, the repertoire was profiled, and TCRdb retains in-frame clones only, with some absent. The sample has over 850,000 clones, about 84% seen once. With 2 bases removed from V and 0 bases from J, the gap between germline ends came to 1 base. CDR1 is MDHEN and CDR2 is SYDVKM in the germline V gene. There are 12 residues in the CDR3.

The sequenced material came from memory CD4+ T cells from PBMCs. Subset specified: CD45RA-negative fraction. This TCR derives from a man aged 18 to 29 in good health. Some clones in this sample may be carry-over from other donors' samples. The rearrangement links TRBV28 to TRBJ1-2; D gene unclear. The CDR3 DNA is TGTGCCAGCAGTTTAGCTAACTATGGCTACACCTTC. Its protein product is CASSLANYGYTF.